This TCR beta chain stems from a study of blood T cell repertoires in COVID-19. Across the whole study: Collection of acute and convalescent COVID-19 samples took place in the United States, Italy and Spain. The cDNA or gDNA used as material had been derived from T cells, B-cell-depleted T cells, or PBMCs.

Under the authors' procedure: How many nucleated cells were present was estimated from reference gene primer amplification. The method was immunoSEQ multiplex PCR; TCRdb's version includes in-frame clones alone and lacks a portion of them. D and trimming were read from the DNA, whereas the V and J calls and clone size are those reported in that table. Of about 200,000 clones in the sample, about 81% were seen once. The origin of this receptor is a woman older than 75 with COVID-19, enrolled during active disease. Sequencing input: peripheral blood.

The CDR3 nucleotides are TGTGCCAGCAGCTTAGAGGGGCAGCACACTGAAGCTTTCTTT. It yields the protein CASSLEGQHTEAFF. The rearrangement uses TRBV11-3 and TRBJ1-1; TRBD1 is a possible D gene (5 bases). Trimming took 0 bases from V and 3 from J, leaving 8 bases between them. Germline V gene lookup returns CDR1 SGHNT and CDR2 YENEEA. The CDR3 is 14 amino acids.